This entry lists 30 T cell receptor beta chains sequenced from one sample in a study of blood T cells in healthy people across ages (dated by TCRdb to the mid-2010s). The receptor library was made with 5' RACE. The second PCR ran for roughly 7 to 12 cycles and used a J-beta primer mix along with a sample-barcoded 5' primer. The raw public data were reprocessed by TCRdb itself: fastp quality trimming at Q25, MiXCR clonotype calling, in-frame beta chains only. Records with the same CDR3 protein are collapsed into one entry carrying the most frequent genes and DNA. This sample gives 1,800,000 or so distinct CDR3 sequences in total; about two fifths of them show up just once. 20% to 25% of the sample comes from the top ten. Sequencing was performed on blood. The receptor set was obtained from a human donor in good health.

A few counts support this clonotype. CDR3 residues: CASSNKPDTDTQYF. DNA for the CDR3: TGCGCCAGCAGCAACAAGCCCGACACAGATACGCAGTATTTT. The chain has TRBV5-1 and TRBJ2-3; no reliable D call. Trimming left V 4 bases short and J 2 bases short, with 11 bases between. The CDR3 is 14 amino acids. Germline lookup yields CDR1 SGHRS and CDR2 YFSETQ.

This rearrangement joins TRBV4-3 to TRBJ2-7; D is ambiguous. Germline lookup yields CDR1 LGHNA and CDR2 YSLEER. This CDR3 region has 14 residues. The germline V and J ends were trimmed by 4 bases and 0 bases, with 10 bases remaining between them. This CDR3 is CASSPRENSYEQYF. The CDR3 DNA follows: TGCGCCAGCAGCCCTAGGGAAAACTCCTACGAGCAGTACTTC.

This chain links TRBV27 with TRBJ1-2; 7 bases align to TRBD1. Germline CDR1 reads MNHEY; CDR2 reads SMNVEV (reference sequence). V shed 4 bases and J 8 bases; nucleotides not matched to a gene: 16. The CDR3 covers 16 residues. DNA for the CDR3: TGTGCCAGCAGTTCACGAGGGGGCGGCTCCCTTAAAGGCTACACCTTC. Its translation: CASSSRGGGSLKGYTF.

The chain combines TRBV28 with TRBJ2-1; unclear D gene. The CDR3 is 15 residues long. V was pared by 2 bases and J by 3 bases, with 11 bases between. Germline-derived CDR1 and CDR2 are MDHEN and SYDVKM. The CDR3 nucleotides are TGTGCCAGCAGTTTAACAACAGTAATCTACAATGAGCAGTTCTTC. It translates to CASSLTTVIYNEQFF.

The chain joins TRBV6-1 to TRBJ2-7; D is possibly TRBD1 (6 bases). V lost 3 bases and J 2 bases, leaving 14 bases between the germline ends. The CDR3 consists of 15 residues. Germline lookup yields CDR1 MNHNS and CDR2 SASEGT. The chain's CDR3 is CASSDWATGAYEQYF. The CDR3 DNA is TGTGCCAGCAGTGATTGGGCGACAGGAGCCTACGAGCAGTACTTC.

This chain connects TRBV4-3 to TRBJ2-7, with D possibly matching TRBD1 (6 bases). This CDR3 has 17 residues. Germline V CDR1 and CDR2: LGHNA, YSLEER. Trimming took 1 base from V and 2 from J, leaving 18 bases between them. CDR3 DNA: TGCGCCAGCAGCCAAGTCATCATGGCTGCAGGGGCCTACGAGCAGTACTTC. Residues: CASSQVIMAAGAYEQYF.

The chain joins TRBV7-2 to TRBJ2-5, with D perhaps matching TRBD1 (5 bases). This CDR3 is 14 amino acids long. Germline loops: CDR1 SGHTA, CDR2 FQGNSA. The V end was cut by 3 bases, the J end by 5 bases, with 13 bases between. The CDR3 region has the DNA TGTGCCAGCAGCTTCGCTAGGGGTAGGGAGACCCAGTACTTC. It is translated as CASSFARGRETQYF.

This clonotype was seen a few times. J is TRBJ2-6 and V is TRBV20-1; D call uncertain. The V gene's germline CDR1 is DFQATT and CDR2 SNEGSKA (reference sequence). The CDR3 consists of 15 residues. V gave up 6 bases and J gave up 0 bases, with 12 bases separating them. DNA of the CDR3: TGCAGTGCCCCAATGAAGGCCTCTGGGGCCAACGTCCTGACTTTC. It translates to CSAPMKASGANVLTF.

This clonotype was observed a few times. The rearrangement joins TRBV5-1 to TRBJ1-5, with a tentative D call TRBD1 (6 bases). The CDR3 covers 14 residues. V was pared by 2 bases and J by 5 bases, with 11 bases between. Germline assignment: CDR1 SGHRS and CDR2 YFSETQ. As DNA, the CDR3 is TGCGCCAGCAGCTTCGCAGGGGATGATCAGCCCCAGCATTTT. It codes for CASSFAGDDQPQHF. Together with reference TRBV5-1 and TRBJ1-5, the CDR3 gives the full variable domain: KAGVTQTPRYLIKTRGQQVTLSCSPISGHRSVSWYQQTPGQGLQFLFEYFSETQRNKGNFPGRFSGRQFSNSRSEMNVSTLELGDSALYLCASSFAGDDQPQHFGDGTRLSIL.

The chain links TRBV10-3 to TRBJ2-7; D may correspond to TRBD1 or TRBD2 (5 bases each). This CDR3 has 11 residues. Trimming stripped 11 bases from V and 1 base from J, with 9 bases between. Per germline, CDR1 ENHRY and CDR2 SYGVKD. CDR3 in amino acids: CAAGTSYEQYF. CDR3 DNA sequence: TGTGCCGCCGGGACGTCCTACGAGCAGTACTTC.

This clonotype appeared a single time. This chain connects TRBV12-3 or TRBV12-4 to TRBJ1-5; D perhaps matches TRBD1 (5 bases). V lost 3 bases, J lost 0 bases, and 18 bases lay in between. CDR3 length: 18 amino acids. Here the CDR3 reads CASSFVAGHRNSNQPQHF. CDR3 coding DNA: TGTGCCAGCAGTTTTGTAGCTGGACATCGCAATAGCAATCAGCCCCAGCATTTT.

The chain recombines TRBV4-3 with TRBJ1-6; weak D call: TRBD1 (5 bases). The CDR3 is 15 residues long. With 4 bases removed from V and 8 bases from J, the gap between germline ends came to 15 bases. Germline assignment: CDR1 LGHNA and CDR2 YSLEER. The CDR3 coding sequence is TGCGCCAGCAGCCTAGGACAAACGATGGATTCACCCCTCCACTTT. This sequence encodes CASSLGQTMDSPLHF.

The rearrangement joins TRBV9 to TRBJ1-5; perhaps TRBD1 as D (5 bases). Trimming stripped 0 bases from V and 4 bases from J, with 20 bases between. The CDR3 is 18 residues long. From germline, CDR1 is SGDLS and CDR2 YYNGEE. The CDR3 DNA sequence: TGTGCCAGCAGCGTAGCTGAGAGGGCAGGGAAATCTAATCAGCCCCAGCATTTT. It codes for CASSVAERAGKSNQPQHF.

The V and J genes are TRBV25-1 and TRBJ2-7; D may be TRBD1 or TRBD2 (5 bases each). In germline, CDR1 is MGHDK, CDR2 SYGVNS. The CDR3 extends over 13 amino acids. V was cut by 6 bases and J by 3 bases, with 12 bases left in between. This CDR3 is CASSGHGSYEQYF. The CDR3, as DNA: TGTGCCAGCAGCGGACATGGGAGCTACGAGCAGTACTTC.

This clonotype came up a few times. This chain connects TRBV6-2 or TRBV6-3 to TRBJ2-7, with TRBD1 identical over 7 bases. The J segment lost 6 bases and the V segment lost 2 bases, leaving 13 bases of the junction unmatched. Looked up from germline, CDR1 is MNHEY and CDR2 is SVGEGT. The CDR3 is made up of 16 amino acids. The CDR3, as DNA: TGTGCCAGCAGTTACCTTACGCTCGACAGGGTTTCCGAGCAGTACTTC. Its translation: CASSYLTLDRVSEQYF.

The chain carries TRBV20-1 and TRBJ1-2; weak D call: TRBD1 (6 bases). Germline V gene data show CDR1 as DFQATT and CDR2 as SNEGSKA (reference sequence). V shed 6 bases and J shed 2 bases, with 19 bases lying between them. This CDR3 region has 15 residues. CDR3 amino acids: CSARLRGGGNYGYTF. CDR3 in DNA: TGCAGTGCAAGACTCCGCGGGGGCGGGAACTATGGCTACACCTTC.

This rearrangement joins TRBV12-3 or TRBV12-4 to TRBJ2-6; 11 positions match TRBD1. The CDR3 runs to 18 residues. J gave up 1 base and V 6 bases, and 8 bases lay outside the gene matches. CDR3 loop: CASSHRDRGVSGANVLTF. The CDR3 DNA reads as TGTGCCAGCAGCCACCGGGACAGGGGGGTGTCTGGGGCCAACGTCCTGACTTTC.

The chain carries TRBV7-2 and TRBJ2-3; D may be TRBD2 (6 bases). Germline loops: CDR1 SGHTA, CDR2 FQGNSA. The CDR3 sequence is 16 residues long. Trimming removed 3 bases from V and 4 bases from J, with 17 bases in between. Written as DNA, the CDR3 is TGTGCCAGCAGCTTCTTTAGCGGCCGAGCGGCAGATACGCAGTATTTT. This codes for CASSFFSGRAADTQYF.

This clonotype was observed a few times. The CDR3 DNA is TGTGCCAGCAGTTACTCGAGTCCAGGGAACAATCAGCCCCAGCATTTT. Translating it yields CASSYSSPGNNQPQHF. This chain joins TRBV6-5 and TRBJ1-5; perhaps TRBD1 as D (5 bases). With 0 bases removed from V and 3 bases from J, the gap between germline ends came to 12 bases. Germline-derived CDR1 and CDR2 are MNHEY and SVGAGI. The CDR3 is 16 residues long.

Turning to this clonotype: Sequence at one end of the junction differs from germline and may be a read error. The genes are TRBV20-1 and TRBJ2-4, with 7 bases that match TRBD1. The CDR3 runs to 13 residues. Germline V gene lookup returns CDR1 DFQATT and CDR2 SNEGSKA (reference sequence). CDR3 DNA sequence: TGCGGTGCCACGACAGGGCTAGGGGACATTCAGTACTTC. This sequence encodes CGATTGLGDIQYF.

This clonotype occurred a few times. This chain links TRBV2 with TRBJ1-6; D gene unclear. V lost 6 bases and J lost 10, with 10 bases in between. Germline CDR1 SNHLY, CDR2 FYNNEI. The length of the CDR3 is 12 residues. CDR3 protein: CASSSTKSPLHF. In nucleotides, the CDR3 is TGTGCCAGCAGCTCTACCAAGTCACCCCTCCACTTT.

This clonotype was counted between two and nine times. This sequence joins TRBV9 and TRBJ2-1, with 9 bases aligning to TRBD1. CDR1 and CDR2 (germline): SGDLS, YYNGEE. The CDR3 extends over 20 amino acids. Trimming cost V 3 bases and J 2 bases; bases outside gene matches: 18. The CDR3 region is CASSAPPGQGPPLAYNEQFF. Here the CDR3 DNA reads TGTGCCAGCAGCGCCCCACCGGGACAGGGCCCCCCTCTCGCCTACAATGAGCAGTTCTTC. Based on the CDR3 plus reference TRBV9 and TRBJ2-1, the full variable domain is DSGVTQTPKHLITATGQRVTLRCSPRSGDLSVYWYQQSLDQGLQFLIQYYNGEERAKGNILERFSAQQFPDLHSELNLSSLELGDSALYFCASSAPPGQGPPLAYNEQFFGPGTRLTVL.

V is TRBV20-1 and J is TRBJ2-1; either TRBD1 or TRBD2 may supply D (5 bases each). The CDR3 consists of 13 residues. V dropped 6 bases and J dropped 9 bases, with 18 bases sitting between them. Germline loops: CDR1 DFQATT, CDR2 SNEGSKA (reference sequence). CDR3 amino acids: CSARADGDSEQFF. CDR3 bases: TGCAGTGCGAGGGCGGACGGAGACAGTGAGCAGTTCTTC.

This clonotype was recorded a few times. This sequence joins TRBV24-1 and TRBJ2-5, with 8 positions matching TRBD2. After removal of 4 bases from V and 5 bases from J, the junction contained 8 bases not matched to a gene. The CDR3 is 15 residues long. CDR1 and CDR2 (germline): KGHDR, SFDVKD. DNA of the CDR3: TGTGCCACCAGTGACCCCGGGGGGGGCTCGGAGACCCAGTACTTC. It translates to CATSDPGGGSETQYF.

The chain is built from TRBV20-1 and TRBJ1-5; 8 bases match TRBD1. The germline V gene has CDR1 DFQATT and CDR2 SNEGSKA (reference sequence). The CDR3 covers 12 residues. Trimming at V came to 7 bases and at J to 4 bases, leaving 3 bases not matched to a gene. CDR3 DNA sequence: TGCAGTGGGGGACAGGCGAATCAGCCCCAGCATTTT. It encodes CSGGQANQPQHF.

This chain links TRBV27 with TRBJ2-1, with 16 nucleotides matching TRBD2. Losses at the gene ends were 6 bases for V and 8 bases for J; bases not matched to a gene: 7. CDR1 and CDR2 from the germline V gene are MNHEY and SMNVEV (reference sequence). The CDR3 loop spans 16 amino acids. This chain's CDR3 is CASSRGLAGGRYEQFF. For the CDR3, the DNA is TGTGCCAGCAGCCGGGGACTAGCGGGGGGGCGCTATGAGCAGTTCTTC.

The chain recombines TRBV5-1 with TRBJ2-7; 10 bases line up with TRBD1. The CDR3 has 14 residues. With V trimmed by 5 bases and J by 2 bases, 4 bases remained unmatched. Germline V gene data show CDR1 as SGHRS and CDR2 as YFSETQ. CDR3 coding DNA: TGCGCCAGCAGATTCGGGACAGGGGCCTACGAGCAGTACTTC. Protein product: CASRFGTGAYEQYF.

On this clonotype itself: Relative to the germline gene, one junction end is altered; a read error may explain this. The genes are TRBV3-1 and TRBJ1-2; D remains ambiguous. This CDR3 contains 13 residues. Germline V gives CDR1 LGHDT, CDR2 YNNKEL (reference sequence). The DNA of the CDR3 is TGTGCCAGCAGCCAGGAGCCGTACTATGGCCACACCTTC. Amino acids: CASSQEPYYGHTF.

This clonotype was seen a few times. The V gene is TRBV28, the J gene TRBJ2-5; possibly TRBD1 for D (6 bases). The CDR3 has 19 residues. Germline CDR1 MDHEN, CDR2 SYDVKM. Trimming removed 5 bases from V and 0 bases from J, with 25 bases in between. CDR3 sequence (DNA): TGTGCCAGCAGTCGGGAATACAGGGTATCGGGGCAGTACCAAGAGACCCAGTACTTC. The encoded protein is CASSREYRVSGQYQETQYF.

V and J are TRBV7-2 and TRBJ2-7; 8 nucleotides agree with TRBD2. V was clipped by 1 base and J by 2 bases; unmatched bases: 16. Germline-derived CDR1 and CDR2 are SGHTA and FQGNSA. This CDR3 spans 19 amino acids. CDR3 amino acids: CASSLGPGRGAFHTYEQYF. The CDR3 nucleotides are TGTGCCAGCAGCTTAGGTCCGGGGCGGGGGGCCTTCCATACCTACGAGCAGTACTTC. The full variable domain, its missing parts supplied by reference TRBV7-2 and TRBJ2-7, is GAGVSQSPSNKVTEKGKDVELRCDPISGHTALYWYRQSLGQGLEFLIYFQGNSAPDKSGLPSDRFSAERTGGSVSTLTIQRTQQEDSAVYLCASSLGPGRGAFHTYEQYFGPGTRLTVT.